This is a list of T cell receptor beta chains from one sample in a study of PD-L1 blockade in urothelial cancer. The assay was immunoSEQ multiplex PCR, and TCRdb's table has in-frame clones only and misses some. Here the sample spans roughly 45,000 clones, 85% to 90% being singletons. The source material was PBMCs, sampled around atezolizumab (anti-PD-L1) treatment. These TCRs come from a woman in her sixties with urothelial cancer. Both conserved end residues are part of each CDR3. The D gene is left open where the match is weak. Not all rows give a size; the values are once, few, many and, for expanded clones, a class.

size	V	D	J	DNA	CDR3
once	TRBV9	TRBD1	TRBJ2-6	TGTGCCAGCAGCGTAGATAGGACAGGGGGCATCTCTGGGGCCAACGTCCTGACTTTC	CASSVDRTGGISGANVLTF
NA	TRBV6-5	NA	TRBJ1-3	TGTGCCATCAAAAAACAGAGCTCTGGAAACACCATATATTTT	CAIKKQSSGNTIYF
NA	TRBV6-5	TRBD2	TRBJ2-7	TGTGCCAGCAGCTCAACTAGCGGACATTACGAGCAGTACTTC	CASSSTSGHYEQYF
NA	TRBV18	TRBD1	TRBJ2-7	TGTGCCAGCTCCCAAGGGCAGGGGGAGTACGAGCAGTACTTC	CASSQGQGEYEQYF
NA	TRBV7-9	NA	TRBJ1-2	TGTGCCAGCAGCTACGGGGATTTCTATGGCTACACCTTC	CASSYGDFYGYTF
once	TRBV19	TRBD1	TRBJ2-7	TGTGCCAGTAGTAAAGGGGGCGCATGGTCCTACGAGCAGTACTTC	CASSKGGAWSYEQYF
NA	TRBV27	NA	TRBJ1-2	TGTGCCAGCAGATCTCTAGCCGTTTACTATGGCTACACCTTC	CASRSLAVYYGYTF
NA	TRBV5-4	TRBD1	TRBJ2-1	TGTGCCAGCAGCCCAAGACAGGGGGTAAATGAGCAGTTCTTC	CASSPRQGVNEQFF
NA	TRBV2	NA	TRBJ2-7	TGTGCCAGCAGTGAATTGATGCAGGGGAAGAGCGAGCAGTACTTC	CASSELMQGKSEQYF
NA	TRBV7-6	TRBD2	TRBJ2-7	TGTGCCAGCAGCACCGGGACTAGCGGGAGGTTCTACGAGCAGTACTTC	CASSTGTSGRFYEQYF
NA	TRBV28	NA	TRBJ2-7	TGTGCCAGCAGTCTTACAGGTCCAAAATACTCCTACGAGCAGTACTTC	CASSLTGPKYSYEQYF
NA	TRBV27	TRBD2	TRBJ2-7	TGTGCCAGCAATATAGCGGGAGGGCTCAACGAGCAGTACTTC	CASNIAGGLNEQYF
NA	TRBV29-1	NA	TRBJ2-3	TGCAGCGGAGCTCTAGCGAGGGATACGCAGTATTTT	CSGALARDTQYF
NA	TRBV18	NA	TRBJ2-5	TGTGCCAGCTCATCCTACAGGGCCTCCCAAGAGACCCAGTACTTC	CASSSYRASQETQYF
NA	TRBV29-1	TRBD2	TRBJ2-7	TGCAGCGTTGGGTGGGAGGGCCCCTACGAGCAGTACTTC	CSVGWEGPYEQYF
NA	TRBV19	NA	TRBJ1-1	TGTGCCAGTAGTTCACACAGGGATCGGACTGAAGCTTTCTTT	CASSSHRDRTEAFF
NA	TRBV2	TRBD2	TRBJ2-7	TGTGCCACCACCCGATCCGGGGGGTACGAGCAGTACTTC	CATTRSGGYEQYF
NA	TRBV2	NA	TRBJ1-5	TGTGCCAGCACCGCTCGAGTAGGACTTCAGCCCCAGCATTTT	CASTARVGLQPQHF
NA	TRBV7-6	NA	TRBJ1-4	TGTGCCAGCAGCTTAAACCAACTAGAAAAACTGTTTTTT	CASSLNQLEKLFF
NA	TRBV7-2	TRBD1	TRBJ1-5	TGTGCCAGCAGCCTTAGGACAGGGGATTCCCAGCCCCAGCATTTT	CASSLRTGDSQPQHF
NA	TRBV5-1	TRBD2	TRBJ2-6	TGCGCCAGCAGCTTGGCCGGACGGGAGGCCACTATCTCTGGGGCCAACGTCCTGACTTTC	CASSLAGREATISGANVLTF
NA	TRBV13	NA	TRBJ2-7	TGTGCCAGCAGCCTAAAAAGGCGGGCCCGGGTAAGCTACGAGCAGTACTTC	CASSLKRRARVSYEQYF
NA	TRBV19	NA	TRBJ2-2	TGTGCCAGTAGTGTTCAGACCGGGGAGCTGTTTTTT	CASSVQTGELFF
few	TRBV7-6	NA	TRBJ2-5	TGTGCCAGCAGCCCCCCGGGACTGCGAAAAGAGACCCAGTACTTC	CASSPPGLRKETQYF
once	TRBV2	NA	TRBJ1-5	TGTGCCAGCAGGGAACAGACAGAAAGGCCCCAGCATTTT	CASREQTERPQHF
once	TRBV6-1	NA	TRBJ1-5	TGTGCCACGGGGGTGGGGCATGGAGCCCAGCATTTT	CATGVGHGAQHF
NA	TRBV27	NA	TRBJ2-3	TGTGCCAGCAGTTTACAGGGTACCACAGATACGCAGTATTTT	CASSLQGTTDTQYF
NA	TRBV10-2	TRBD2	TRBJ2-3	TGCGCCAGCAGTGAGGGCTCGGGAGGGGGCACAGATACGCAGTATTTT	CASSEGSGGGTDTQYF
NA	TRBV2	TRBD2	TRBJ2-1	TGTGCCAGCACGAAGCGGGGGGGCGGCCAGGGGTTCTTC	CASTKRGGGQGFF
NA	TRBV11-2	TRBD1	TRBJ2-5	TGTGCCAGCAGTCGGGGACAGCTGAGCCAAGAGACCCAGTACTTC	CASSRGQLSQETQYF
NA	TRBV28	NA	TRBJ1-5	TGTGCCAGCAGAAAAAGACAGTCCAATCAGCCCCAGCATTTT	CASRKRQSNQPQHF
NA	TRBV9	NA	TRBJ2-2	TGTGCCAGCAGCTCACCGATTCCGGGATCTCTGAACACCGGGGAGCTGTTTTTT	CASSSPIPGSLNTGELFF
once	TRBV6-5	NA	TRBJ2-7	TGTGCCAGCAGTCCCGGTGGCGGGGAGCAGTACTTC	CASSPGGGEQYF
NA	TRBV19	TRBD1	TRBJ2-7	TGTGCCAGTAGTGCGGACAGGGTACCCTACGAGCAGTACTTC	CASSADRVPYEQYF
NA	TRBV19	TRBD2	TRBJ2-7	TGTGCCAGTAGTATGGGGACTAGCGGGAGAGGCTACGAGCAGTACTTC	CASSMGTSGRGYEQYF
NA	TRBV18	TRBD1	TRBJ1-5	TGTGCCAGCTCGCGCGGGACAGGGGAACATCAGCCCCAGCATTTT	CASSRGTGEHQPQHF
NA	TRBV6-1	NA	TRBJ1-1	TGTGCCAGCGAAGGGGGGGGCTGGGGCACTGAAGCTTTCTTT	CASEGGGWGTEAFF
NA	TRBV29-1	TRBD2	TRBJ2-7	TGCAGCGTTGAAGATCGGGTGGCTAGCGGTACCTACGAGCAGTACTTC	CSVEDRVASGTYEQYF
NA	TRBV5-4	TRBD2	TRBJ2-7	TGTGCCAGCAGCTTTCCACTGGGGACTAACTACGAGCAGTACTTC	CASSFPLGTNYEQYF
NA	TRBV5-6	TRBD2	TRBJ2-1	TGTGCCAGCAGCCTTGGGACTAGCGGGACCCAGCATGAGCAGTTCTTC	CASSLGTSGTQHEQFF
NA	TRBV7-2	TRBD2	TRBJ2-5	TGTGCCAGCAGCTTCCGACTAGCGGGAGCCCAAGAGACCCAGTACTTC	CASSFRLAGAQETQYF
NA	TRBV21-1	NA	TRBJ2-5	TGTGCCAGCAGCAGAGACACAGGGCCGGGGACCCAGTACTTC	CASSRDTGPGTQYF
NA	TRBV4-2	TRBD1	TRBJ1-2	TGTGCCAGCAGCCAGCCGGGACAGGGGTATGGCTACACCTTC	CASSQPGQGYGYTF
few	TRBV7-9	NA	TRBJ1-4	TGTGCCAGCAGCTCCGGAGCGGGAGGCGAAAAACTGTTTTTT	CASSSGAGGEKLFF
NA	TRBV28	NA	TRBJ1-1	TGTGCCAGCAGCTTGGGACATTCCACTGAAGCTTTCTTT	CASSLGHSTEAFF